The rows below give T cell receptor beta chains drawn from one sample of a study of blood T cells in healthy people across ages. TCRdb analysed the 5' RACE reads with MiXCR anew, one entry per CDR3 protein. The table lists around 710,000 distinct CDR3 sequences, roughly two fifths of them singletons. Sequencing input: blood. Receptors originate from a woman aged 55-75 years in good health. The CDR3 runs from the conserved cysteine through the conserved F or W. D genes are given only for firm matches. Rows give clone size only sometimes, using once, few, many, or a class for an expanded clone.

cdr3_length | d_call | j_call | v_call | clone_size | cdr3_nt | cdr3_aa
12 | . | TRBJ1-1 | TRBV7-9 | few | TGTGCCAGCAGCTTCACGAACACTGAAGCTTTCTTT | CASSFTNTEAFF
15 | TRBD1 | TRBJ1-5 | TRBV28 | few | TGTGCCAGCAGTAAAGGACAGGGGGCGAATCAGCCCCAGCATTTT | CASSKGQGANQPQHF
14 | . | TRBJ2-3 | TRBV30 | . | TGTGCCTGGAGTTCCGGAATCGGCACAGATACGCAGTATTTT | CAWSSGIGTDTQYF
16 | . | TRBJ2-3 | TRBV3-1 | few | TGTGCCAGCAGCCGGAACCAGGGGTGGGAAGCAGATACGCAGTATTTT | CASSRNQGWEADTQYF
12 | TRBD1 | TRBJ1-2 | TRBV29-1 | . | TGCAGCGATCGGACAGGGTCGGATGGCTACACCTTC | CSDRTGSDGYTF
11 | . | TRBJ2-1 | TRBV28 | many | TGTGCCAGCAGACTAAGGAATGAGCAGTTCTTC | CASRLRNEQFF
16 | . | TRBJ1-1 | TRBV11-2 | . | TGTGCCAGCAGCACAATATGGGGCCAGCACGACACTGAAGCTTTCTTT | CASSTIWGQHDTEAFF
13 | TRBD2 | TRBJ2-7 | TRBV29-1 | . | TGCAGCGTTGCCCGGACTAGTGCCTACGAGCAGTACTTC | CSVARTSAYEQYF
9 | . | TRBJ2-1 | TRBV10-3 | few | TGTGCCATCATGGAGGGACAGTTCTTC | CAIMEGQFF
14 | TRBD2 | TRBJ2-3 | TRBV29-1 | . | TGCAGCGTCGGGGGACTAGCGGGTCTCGATACGCAGTATTTT | CSVGGLAGLDTQYF
15 | . | TRBJ1-4 | TRBV15 | few | TGTGCCACCAGCAGAGCAGGAGGTACTAATGAAAAACTGTTTTTT | CATSRAGGTNEKLFF
14 | . | TRBJ1-4 | TRBV12-3/TRBV12-4 | . | TGTGCCAGCAGTGTACAGGGTTATGGGGAAAAACTGTTTTTT | CASSVQGYGEKLFF
16 | . | TRBJ2-3 | TRBV21-1 | . | TGTGCCAGCAGCAAAGAAGAAGACATACCCACAGATACGCAGTATTTT | CASSKEEDIPTDTQYF
15 | . | TRBJ2-1 | TRBV29-1 | . | TGCAGCGTTGAAGATCTTGGGAGCTCCTACAATGTGCAGTTCTTC | CSVEDLGSSYNVQFF
16 | . | TRBJ2-7 | TRBV5-1 | few | TGCGCCAGCAGCTTGGACGGGAGTTTCTCCTACAATGAGCAGTACTTC | CASSLDGSFSYNEQYF
13 | . | TRBJ2-3 | TRBV5-6 | . | TGTGCCAGCAGCTTTTCTCACACAGATACGCAGTATTTT | CASSFSHTDTQYF
14 | TRBD1 | TRBJ2-7 | TRBV5-1 | many | TGCGCCAGCAGCTCTACAGGGGCCCCCTACGAGCAGTACTTC | CASSSTGAPYEQYF
12 | . | TRBJ2-1 | TRBV29-1 | . | TGCAGCGTTGGTCTAGCTATGAATGAGCAGTTCTTC | CSVGLAMNEQFF
14 | . | TRBJ1-6 | TRBV12-3/TRBV12-4 | many | TGTGCCAGCGGGTGGGGGCCAGATAATTCACCCCTCCACTTT | CASGWGPDNSPLHF
15 | TRBD1 | TRBJ2-7 | TRBV5-1 | . | TGCGCCAGCAGCTCACTCGCCGGGACAGGGAACGAGCAGTACTTC | CASSSLAGTGNEQYF
14 | . | TRBJ1-2 | TRBV4-3 | . | TGCGCCAGCAGCCGGGGCCCAGGACAGTTTGGCTACACCTTC | CASSRGPGQFGYTF
14 | . | TRBJ1-2 | TRBV21-1 | few | TGTGCCAGGCGGGGTTCCGACAGGGGGAACGGCTACACCTTC | CARRGSDRGNGYTF
15 | TRBD1 | TRBJ1-1 | TRBV25-1 | . | TGTGCCAGCAGTGAATCCGGACAGGGGGCCGCTGAAGCTTTCTTT | CASSESGQGAAEAFF
17 | TRBD1 | TRBJ1-3 | TRBV24-1 | . | TGTGTCACCAGTGATTCCCGGACAGGTCTTTCTGGAAACACCATATATTTT | CVTSDSRTGLSGNTIYF
14 | . | TRBJ2-3 | TRBV4-1 | few | TGCGCCAGCAGCCAAGGCCTCCTCACAGATACGCAGTATTTT | CASSQGLLTDTQYF
17 | . | TRBJ2-1 | TRBV6-2/TRBV6-3 | . | TGTGCCAGCAGTTACTCGATCAGCCTAGCGCGATACAATGAGCAGTTCTTC | CASSYSISLARYNEQFF
15 | TRBD2 | TRBJ2-1 | TRBV4-2 | . | TGTGCCAGCAGCCAAGATCAGACTAGCGGGAGGGAGCAGTTCTTC | CASSQDQTSGREQFF
12 | . | TRBJ2-1 | TRBV6-1 | . | TGTGCCAGCATCGGCCAACACGAAGAGCAGTTCTTC | CASIGQHEEQFF
15 | . | TRBJ1-5 | TRBV6-2/TRBV6-3 | . | TGTGCCAGCAGTTACTGCGGCGCGGTTGGGTCAGCCCAGCATTTT | CASSYCGAVGSAQHF
12 | . | TRBJ2-5 | TRBV7-2 | . | TGTGCCAGCAGCTTATTGGGGTACGAGCGGTACTTC | CASSLLGYERYF
15 | TRBD2 | TRBJ2-7 | TRBV27 | . | TGTGCCAGCAGTTCAGGGGCTAGCGGGAAAAGTGAGCAGTACTTC | CASSSGASGKSEQYF
13 | . | TRBJ2-7 | TRBV27 | . | TGTGCCAGCAGTTTATCGGGGATTAACGAGCAGTACTTC | CASSLSGINEQYF
14 | . | TRBJ2-1 | TRBV6-2/TRBV6-3 | once | TGTGCCAGCAGTCCACAGGGAACCTACAATGAGCTGTTCTTC | CASSPQGTYNELFF
12 | . | TRBJ2-1 | TRBV20-1 | few | TGCAGTGCTAGCGGGAGAAACAATGAGCAGTTCTTC | CSASGRNNEQFF
14 | . | TRBJ2-7 | TRBV6-2/TRBV6-3 | many | TGTGCCAGCAGCCTAGGTCGGATCTCCTACGAGCAGTACTTC | CASSLGRISYEQYF
14 | . | TRBJ2-5 | TRBV20-1 | few | TGCAGTGCTATCCGGAGACCTCCCGGGGAGACCCAGTACTTC | CSAIRRPPGETQYF
16 | TRBD2 | TRBJ2-6 | TRBV29-1 | . | TGCAGCGCCGCGGCTAGCGGGAGCTCTGGGGCCAACGTCCTGACTTTC | CSAAASGSSGANVLTF
11 | TRBD1 | TRBJ1-1 | TRBV20-1 | . | TGCAGTGCTCCCCGGGGACAGGAAGCTTTCTTT | CSAPRGQEAFF
15 | . | TRBJ2-7 | TRBV6-2/TRBV6-3 | . | TGTGCCAGCAGTTACTCGACCGAGGCCCCAAATGAGCAGTACTTC | CASSYSTEAPNEQYF
14 | . | TRBJ1-2 | TRBV3-1 | . | TGTGCCAGCAGCCAAATCGACAGGACCTATGGCTACACCTTC | CASSQIDRTYGYTF
13 | . | TRBJ1-2 | TRBV29-1 | . | TGCAGTGCGGGGGCGGCGGTTAACTATGGCCACACCTTC | CSAGAAVNYGHTF